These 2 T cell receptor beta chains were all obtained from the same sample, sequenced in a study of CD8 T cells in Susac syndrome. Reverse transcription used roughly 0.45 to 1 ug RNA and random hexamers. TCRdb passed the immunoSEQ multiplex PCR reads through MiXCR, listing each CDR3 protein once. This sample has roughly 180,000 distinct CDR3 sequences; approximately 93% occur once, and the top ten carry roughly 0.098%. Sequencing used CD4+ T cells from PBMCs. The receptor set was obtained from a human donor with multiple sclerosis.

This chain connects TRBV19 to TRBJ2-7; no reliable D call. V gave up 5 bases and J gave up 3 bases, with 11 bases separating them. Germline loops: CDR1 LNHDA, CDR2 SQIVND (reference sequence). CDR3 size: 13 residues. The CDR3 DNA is TGTGCCAGTAGTGGGCAGGCAAGCTACGAGCAGTACTTC. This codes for CASSGQASYEQYF. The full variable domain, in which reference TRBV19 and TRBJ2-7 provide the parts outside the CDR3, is DGGITQSPKYLFRKEGQNVTLSCEQNLNHDAMYWYRQDPGQGLRLIYYSQIVNDFQKGDIAEGYSVSREKKESFPLTVTSAQKNPTAFYLCASSGQASYEQYFGPGTRLTVT.

The chain's CDR3 is CAGGRGSNEQFF. CDR3 DNA: TGTGCCGGAGGGCGGGGGTCGAATGAGCAGTTCTTC. V gene TRBV12-3 or TRBV12-4 combines with J gene TRBJ2-1, with 7 bases that match TRBD2. The CDR3 is 12 amino acids. V lost 11 bases, J lost 7 bases, and 8 bases stayed unmatched.